This record looks at one T cell receptor (beta chain) sequence and its context. Its antigen is unidentified. The data stem from a study of shared clonotypes between healthy human individuals. General observations from the study: The authors expected sequencing depth to affect clonotype sharing among donors. The low donor count limited represented genetic and exposure-history diversity.

The V gene lost 5 bases and the J gene lost 5 bases, with 21 bases spanning the gap. This CDR3 region has 16 residues. Germline loops: CDR1 MNHEY, CDR2 SMNVEV (reference sequence). Original handling: ImmunoSEQ only sent back junction sequences with no quality scores, so filtering was done differently. Libraries were prepared by immunoSEQ multiplex PCR; TCRdb keeps only in-frame clonotypes and omits some of them. V and J calls and clone size follow that table, whereas D and trimming were derived from the DNA. The sample has about 510,000 clones; almost 97% are singletons. The chain couples TRBV27 to TRBJ2-5; possibly TRBD2 for D (5 bases). This TCR derives from a woman under 40 in good health. Specimen: naive CD4+ T cells sorted from blood. Subset given: CD45RA+ positively selected. The CDR3 bases are TGTGCCAGCAGTCGTAACCACGGGGTACCGGGGGAGACCCAGTACTTC. This sequence encodes CASSRNHGVPGETQYF.